A selection of T cell receptor beta chains follows, all from one sample in a study of neurological immune-mediated disorders. Via MiXCR, TCRdb re-called the 5' RACE reads, giving one row per CDR3 protein. Of 60,000 to 85,000 distinct CDR3 sequences listed, 5.2% are singletons. The sample consisted of PBMCs. The source is a man younger than 35 with multiple sclerosis. The CDR3 runs from the conserved cysteine through the conserved F or W. D genes are given only for firm matches. Rows may omit the clone size; those that give it use once, few, many or a size class.

V,J,size,D,CDR3,DNA
TRBV7-3,TRBJ1-1,many,NA,CASSRLAAPGTEAFF,TGTGCCAGCAGTCGTTTGGCGGCACCAGGCACTGAAGCTTTCTTT
TRBV5-1,TRBJ2-4,many,TRBD1,CASSLGTGNVKNIQYF,TGCGCCAGCAGCTTGGGGACAGGGAATGTCAAAAACATTCAGTACTTC
TRBV20-1,TRBJ2-7,many,TRBD2,CSAPSREPYEQYF,TGCAGTGCTCCTTCGCGGGAGCCCTACGAGCAGTACTTC
TRBV5-5,TRBJ2-3,many,NA,CASSLSHTDTQYF,TGTGCCAGCAGCCTATCTCACACAGATACGCAGTATTTT
TRBV4-3,TRBJ2-7,many,TRBD2,CASSQGSGSSYEQYF,TGCGCCAGCAGCCAAGGGAGCGGGAGCTCCTACGAGCAGTACTTC
TRBV20-1,TRBJ1-1,many,TRBD1,CSAKTGLDTEAFF,TGCAGTGCAAAGACAGGGTTGGACACTGAAGCTTTCTTT
TRBV4-3,TRBJ2-1,many,TRBD2,CASSPEASGGSNEQFF,TGCGCCAGCAGCCCCGAGGCTAGCGGGGGATCCAATGAGCAGTTCTTC
TRBV19,TRBJ1-1,NA,TRBD1,CASRPEGAGTEAFF,TGTGCCAGTAGGCCCGAGGGGGCTGGGACTGAAGCTTTCTTT
TRBV20-1,TRBJ1-5,few,NA,CALGAGAQPQNF,TGCGCCCTTGGGGCAGGGGCCCAGCCCCAGAATTTT
TRBV3-1,TRBJ2-7,many,TRBD2,CASSFSGGATYEQYF,TGTGCCAGCAGTTTTAGCGGGGGGGCCACATACGAGCAGTACTTC
TRBV4-3,TRBJ2-3,many,TRBD1,CASSQVRDRAGDTQYF,TGCGCCAGCAGCCAAGTTAGGGACAGGGCTGGAGATACGCAGTATTTT
TRBV15,TRBJ2-4,many,NA,CATSGPPLDLAKNIQYF,TGTGCCACCAGCGGACCACCCCTAGACCTAGCCAAAAACATTCAGTACTTC
TRBV20-1,TRBJ2-7,many,NA,CSASFRGVQYF,TGCAGTGCTAGTTTTAGGGGGGTGCAGTACTTC
TRBV7-9,TRBJ2-7,many,TRBD1,CASSSGQGLSYEQYF,TGTGCCAGCAGCTCCGGACAGGGGCTTTCCTACGAGCAGTACTTC
TRBV12-3/TRBV12-4,TRBJ1-4,many,TRBD1,CASSLTQGGEKLFF,TGTGCCAGCAGTTTAACGCAGGGGGGTGAAAAACTGTTTTTT
TRBV20-1,TRBJ1-1,many,NA,CSASARPASTEAFF,TGCAGTGCTAGTGCCAGGCCAGCGAGCACTGAAGCTTTCTTT
TRBV2,TRBJ2-7,many,NA,CASSEALTGSYEQYF,TGTGCCAGCAGTGAAGCGCTTACAGGGTCCTACGAGCAGTACTTC
TRBV5-1,TRBJ2-5,many,NA,CASSQDTGRETQYF,TGCGCCAGCAGCCAGGACACAGGGCGGGAGACCCAGTACTTC
TRBV6-6,TRBJ2-1,many,TRBD2,CASRGRREFNEQFF,TGTGCCAGCAGAGGTAGGCGGGAGTTCAATGAGCAGTTCTTC
TRBV7-2,TRBJ2-7,many,NA,CASSRPAQGLYEQYF,TGTGCCAGCAGTCGTCCGGCACAGGGTCTCTACGAGCAGTACTTC
TRBV28,TRBJ2-3,many,NA,CASSLYRVSTDTQYF,TGTGCCAGCAGTCTCTACAGGGTCAGCACAGATACGCAGTATTTT
TRBV20-1,TRBJ2-3,many,NA,CSASGQGVSTDTQYF,TGCAGTGCTAGTGGGCAGGGCGTTAGCACAGATACGCAGTATTTT
TRBV7-2,TRBJ1-4,many,NA,CASSRGASEKLFF,TGTGCCAGCAGTCGGGGGGCCAGTGAAAAACTGTTTTTT
TRBV7-2,TRBJ1-4,many,NA,CASSPGGTINEKLFF,TGTGCCAGCAGCCCGGGGGGGACAATTAATGAAAAACTGTTTTTT
TRBV2,TRBJ2-4,many,TRBD2,CASSDFLAGVAKNIQYF,TGTGCCAGCAGTGACTTCTTAGCGGGGGTAGCCAAAAACATTCAGTACTTC
TRBV25-1,TRBJ2-3,many,TRBD2,CASSDWGTTNTDTQYF,TGTGCCAGCAGTGATTGGGGGACTACAAACACAGATACGCAGTATTTT
TRBV6-5,TRBJ1-3,many,NA,CASSYSPLGGPFGNTIYF,TGTGCCAGCAGTTACTCGCCCTTAGGGGGACCATTTGGAAACACCATATATTTT
TRBV6-5,TRBJ1-4,many,NA,CASSYSGGREKLFF,TGTGCCAGCAGTTACAGCGGGGGGCGGGAAAAACTGTTTTTT
TRBV5-1,TRBJ2-2,many,NA,CASSLDDSGELFF,TGCGCCAGCAGCTTGGACGATTCCGGGGAGCTGTTTTTT
TRBV20-1,TRBJ2-3,NA,NA,CSARDGRSTDTQYF,TGCAGTGCTAGAGATGGAAGGAGCACAGATACGCAGTATTTT
TRBV24-1,TRBJ1-5,many,NA,CATSDSNNQPQNF,TGTGCCACCAGTGACTCCAACAATCAGCCCCAGAATTTT
TRBV7-2,TRBJ2-3,many,TRBD2,CASSLAGTSGGTDTQYF,TGTGCCAGCAGCTTAGCCGGGACTAGCGGGGGCACAGATACGCAGTATTTT
TRBV6-1,TRBJ1-5,many,NA,CASSYLGEDQPQHF,TGTGCCAGCAGTTACCTCGGGGAGGACCAGCCCCAGCATTTT
TRBV20-1,TRBJ2-3,many,NA,CSTKTWGASSTDTQYF,TGCAGTACTAAAACATGGGGGGCGTCTAGCACAGATACGCAGTATTTT
TRBV5-1,TRBJ2-1,NA,TRBD2,CASSPNPSGSYNEQFF,TGCGCCAGCAGCCCCAACCCTAGCGGGAGTTACAATGAGCAGTTCTTC
TRBV20-1,TRBJ1-5,NA,TRBD1,CSASLLGQGDQPQHF,TGCAGTGCTAGTCTTTTGGGACAGGGGGATCAGCCCCAGCATTTT
TRBV20-1,TRBJ2-7,many,TRBD1,CSARDQGRGLNEQYF,TGCAGTGCTAGAGATCAGGGCAGGGGGCTTAACGAGCAGTACTTC
TRBV25-1,TRBJ1-1,many,NA,CASSESGGFRTEAFF,TGTGCCAGCAGTGAATCGGGGGGTTTCCGAACTGAAGCTTTCTTT
TRBV14,TRBJ2-1,many,NA,CASSQEFQGRGLTYNEQFF,TGTGCCAGCAGCCAAGAGTTTCAGGGCAGGGGACTAACCTACAATGAGCAGTTCTTC
TRBV5-1,TRBJ2-7,few,NA,CASSPGPGEGEQYF,TGCGCCAGCAGCCCAGGACCAGGGGAGGGTGAGCAGTACTTC
TRBV5-1,TRBJ2-7,many,NA,CASSLAWGRVLSYEQYF,TGCGCCAGCAGCTTGGCCTGGGGCAGGGTCCTCTCCTACGAGCAGTACTTC
TRBV7-2,TRBJ1-6,many,TRBD1,CATHGTGDSPLHF,TGTGCCACACATGGGACAGGGGATTCACCCCTCCACTTT
TRBV4-3,TRBJ1-4,many,NA,CASSTTRGEKLFF,TGCGCCAGCAGCACCACCAGGGGAGAAAAACTGTTTTTT
TRBV12-3/TRBV12-4,TRBJ2-5,many,NA,CASTRSGGRQETQYF,TGTGCCAGCACCCGGTCAGGGGGGAGACAAGAGACCCAGTACTTC
TRBV7-2,TRBJ2-2,many,NA,CASKVGGGNTGELFF,TGTGCCAGCAAAGTTGGGGGCGGGAACACCGGGGAGCTGTTTTTT
TRBV20-1,TRBJ2-3,many,NA,CSATGQTSDTQYF,TGCAGTGCGACGGGACAAACCTCAGATACGCAGTATTTT
TRBV20-1,TRBJ2-1,many,NA,CSARGPWGGGEQFF,TGCAGTGCTAGAGGTCCTTGGGGGGGCGGTGAGCAGTTCTTC
TRBV5-6,TRBJ2-3,many,NA,CASSRQGGADTQYF,TGTGCCAGCAGCCGGCAGGGTGGCGCAGATACGCAGTATTTT
TRBV5-1,TRBJ2-5,many,NA,CASSSGQETQYF,TGCGCCAGCAGCTCGGGGCAAGAGACCCAGTACTTC
TRBV7-9,TRBJ2-2,many,NA,CASSFLSAGELFF,TGTGCCAGCAGCTTTTTGAGCGCCGGGGAGCTGTTTTTT
TRBV20-1,TRBJ2-1,many,NA,CSAATVLRYNEQFF,TGCAGTGCGGCGACTGTCCTCCGGTACAATGAGCAGTTCTTC
TRBV28,TRBJ2-1,many,TRBD2,CASSFRLAGSYNEQFF,TGTGCCAGCAGTTTCCGGCTAGCGGGTTCCTACAATGAGCAGTTCTTC
TRBV3-1,TRBJ2-2,many,NA,CASSQLSGAGELFF,TGTGCCAGCAGCCAACTTTCCGGGGCCGGGGAGCTGTTTTTT
TRBV20-1,TRBJ2-5,many,TRBD2,CSARDGLAVQETQYF,TGCAGTGCTAGAGATGGCCTAGCGGTCCAAGAGACCCAGTACTTC
TRBV9,TRBJ1-4,many,NA,CASSALGRSAGEKLFF,TGTGCCAGCAGCGCCCTCGGACGGAGCGCGGGTGAAAAACTGTTTTTT
TRBV6-2/TRBV6-3,TRBJ2-7,many,TRBD2,CASSYSRLAGDYEQYF,TGTGCCAGCAGCTACTCTCGACTAGCGGGGGACTACGAGCAGTACTTC